These 15 T cell receptor beta chains came from one sample sequenced in a study of T cells after yellow fever vaccination (dated by TCRdb to between 2018 and 2021). Explained via the paper, the treatment or condition label denotes: live attenuated yellow fever vaccine strain. Library preparation employed 5' RACE. These reads were obtained on an Illumina NovaSeq 6000. TCRdb cleaned the public reads at Q25 with fastp, built clones with MiXCR and kept in-frame beta chains. CDR3 protein sequences are deduplicated, and each keeps its most common genes and DNA. The table for this sample lists 250,000 to 400,000 distinct CDR3 sequences; 3.5% to 4.5% of them were counted only once. The ten most abundant clones make up roughly 19% of the sample. Sequencing used PBMCs, obtained 15 days after the yellow fever booster vaccination. The receptors here all came from a young man who received the YFV17D yellow fever vaccine.

This rearrangement joins TRBV20-1 to TRBJ2-5; no reliable D call. CDR1 and CDR2 from the germline V gene are DFQATT and SNEGSKA (reference sequence). The CDR3 is made up of 13 amino acids. Trimming cost V 0 bases and J 5 bases, with 10 bases left between them. CDR3 amino acids: CSARDRTPETQYF. In DNA form, the CDR3 reads TGCAGTGCTAGAGATCGGACGCCGGAGACCCAGTACTTC.

This clonotype was detected ten times or more. The chain joins TRBV4-2 to TRBJ2-5, with a possible D match to TRBD1 (5 bases). There are 14 residues in the CDR3. Per the germline V gene, CDR1 is LGHNA and CDR2 is YNFKEQ. Trimming removed 0 bases at V and 7 bases at J, with 12 bases between. CDR3 bases: TGTGCCAGCAGCCAAGACCCCCAGGGTGGGACCCAGTACTTC. Translating it yields CASSQDPQGGTQYF.

This chain connects TRBV18 to TRBJ2-7, with 7 bases aligning to TRBD1. Germline lookup yields CDR1 KGHSH and CDR2 LQKENI. This CDR3 is built from 14 residues. Germline trimming cut 3 bases from V and 3 bases from J; bases unmatched to any gene: 5. In DNA form, the CDR3 reads TGTGCCAGCTCACCGAGGCAGGGGGTCTACGAGCAGTACGTC. It specifies CASSPRQGVYEQYV.

This clonotype was counted many times. The genes are TRBV4-1 and TRBJ1-5; 7 nucleotides agree with TRBD1. The CDR3 is 15 amino acids. CDR1 MGHRA and CDR2 YSYEKL come from the germline V gene. J lost 7 bases, V lost 1 base, and 7 bases had no gene match. The CDR3 loop reads CASSQGGGTGQPQHF. DNA for the CDR3: TGCGCCAGCAGCCAAGGAGGGGGCACTGGCCAGCCCCAGCATTTT.

This clonotype was seen ten or more times. V and J are TRBV4-2 and TRBJ2-1; TRBD2 agrees at 13 bases. The CDR3 runs 15 residues. Germline lookup yields CDR1 LGHNA and CDR2 YNFKEQ. Trimming cost V 1 base and J 7 bases; bases outside gene matches: 1. The CDR3 loop is CASSQGLAGGNEQFF. CDR3 bases: TGTGCCAGCAGCCAAGGACTAGCGGGGGGTAATGAGCAGTTCTTC.

In its sample, this clonotype was seen a few times. The chain links TRBV4-2 to TRBJ1-1, with a possible D match to TRBD1 (6 bases). The CDR3 totals 15 residues. Germline CDR1 is LGHNA and CDR2 is YNFKEQ. With 6 bases removed from V and 1 base from J, the gap between germline ends came to 15 bases. CDR3 residues: CASRATGSPNTEAFF. CDR3 bases: TGTGCCAGCAGGGCGACAGGTTCCCCGAACACTGAAGCTTTCTTT.

This clonotype came up many times. The chain combines TRBV9 with TRBJ1-1; unclear D gene. Germline loops: CDR1 SGDLS, CDR2 YYNGEE. Trimming removed 0 bases at V and 4 bases at J, with 10 bases between. This CDR3 is 14 amino acids long. For the CDR3, the DNA is TGTGCCAGCAGCGTAGCCGGCGAAATCACTGAAGCTTTCTTT. This sequence encodes CASSVAGEITEAFF.

This sequence joins TRBV2 and TRBJ2-7; D ambiguous. CDR3 size: 13 residues. The V gene lost 2 bases and the J gene lost 1 base, with 6 bases spanning the gap. Germline CDR1 is SNHLY and CDR2 is FYNNEI. CDR3 sequence (DNA): TGTGCCAGCAGTGAAAGGCCTTCCTACGAGCAGTACGTC. The encoded protein is CASSERPSYEQYV.

V is TRBV6-5 and J is TRBJ2-1; TRBD2 matches at 8 bases. V lost 8 bases to trimming and J lost 0 bases; unmatched junction nucleotides: 12. This CDR3 has 17 residues. Germline values: CDR1 MNHEY, CDR2 SVGAGI. In nucleotides, the CDR3 is TGTGCCAGCTCGGGAGTCGGGGGGGCCCCCTCCTACAATGAGCAGTTCTTC. Its translation is CASSGVGGAPSYNEQFF.

In the case of this clonotype: Relative to the germline gene, one junction end is altered; a read error may explain this. The chain is built from TRBV7-6 and TRBJ2-5, with a possible D match to TRBD2 (5 bases). The CDR3 consists of 10 residues. Germline CDR1 is SGHVS and CDR2 is FNYEAQ. Written as DNA, the CDR3 is TGTGCCAGCAGCGGAAGCGGAATAGACTTC. As protein: CASSGSGIDF.

This clonotype was seen a handful of times. The V and J genes are TRBV20-1 and TRBJ1-1; D possibly corresponds to TRBD1 (5 bases). Germline V lookup: CDR1 DFQATT, CDR2 SNEGSKA (reference sequence). This CDR3 comprises 14 residues. V was clipped by 0 bases and J by 3 bases, with 11 bases between them. CDR3: CSAREGTSDTEAFF. The CDR3 nucleotides read TGCAGTGCTAGAGAAGGGACGTCAGACACTGAAGCTTTCTTT.

The chain is built from TRBV27 and TRBJ1-1; D uncertain. CDR3 length: 17 residues. V lost 2 bases to trimming and J lost 1 base, with 17 bases between them. CDR1 and CDR2 from the germline V gene are MNHEY and SMNVEV (reference sequence). The CDR3 loop is CASSLITRRGWNTEAFF. CDR3 nucleotide sequence: TGTGCCAGCAGTTTAATCACCAGGAGAGGGTGGAACACTGAAGCTTTCTTT.

This clonotype was seen a handful of times. The CDR3 spells CASSVGRAILTDTQYF. CDR3 in DNA: TGTGCCAGCAGCGTAGGGCGAGCGATCTTAACAGATACGCAGTATTTT. This chain joins TRBV9 and TRBJ2-3; D remains ambiguous. With 0 bases removed from V and 3 bases from J, the gap between germline ends came to 14 bases. The CDR3 spans 16 residues. Germline loops: CDR1 SGDLS, CDR2 YYNGEE.

The rearrangement links TRBV20-1 to TRBJ1-5, with TRBD1 matching 10 bases. CDR1 and CDR2 (germline): DFQATT, SNEGSKA (reference sequence). This CDR3 region has 15 residues. After removal of 5 bases from V and 4 bases from J, the junction contained 8 bases not matched to a gene. CDR3 nucleotides: TGCAGTGCTGACGTCCCGGGACAGGGGAATCAGCCCCAGCATTTT. It specifies CSADVPGQGNQPQHF.

The J gene is TRBJ2-5, the V gene TRBV4-1; 9 positions match TRBD1. This CDR3 is 15 amino acids long. Germline loops: CDR1 MGHRA, CDR2 YSYEKL. The V gene end was trimmed by 5 bases and the J gene end by 0 bases; junction bases not matched to a gene: 4. The CDR3 DNA reads as TGCGCCAGCAGCAGGACAGGGGCGTACCAAGAGACCCAGTACTTC. Protein sequence: CASSRTGAYQETQYF.